This TCR beta chain was sequenced during a study of blood T cells in healthy people across ages. This clonotype was counted many times. Per the germline V gene, CDR1 is DFQATT and CDR2 is SNEGSKA (reference sequence). V was trimmed by 3 bases and J by 5 bases, leaving 10 bases between them. There are 12 residues in the CDR3. Then a second PCR, running roughly 7 to 11 cycles, was carried out with a sample-barcoded 5' primer and a J-beta primer mix. In TCRdb, the 5' RACE reads were re-called with MiXCR into one record per CDR3 protein. Found here are over 550,000 distinct CDR3 sequences, about 30% of them singletons; the top ten hold approximately 15%.

The V call is TRBV20-1, the J call TRBJ2-5; TRBD2 might be the D (6 bases). The sequencing input was blood. The TCR originated in an elderly woman in good health. CDR3 sequence reads: CSASGGRETQYF. The CDR3 DNA reads TGCAGTGCTAGCGGAGGGAGGGAGACCCAGTACTTC.